This T cell receptor (beta chain) originates from a study of cytotoxic CD8 clonotypes in ibrutinib-treated CLL (dated by TCRdb to the early 2020s). General notes on the study: The cohort was composed of ten to eleven relapsed/refractory and about 15 treatment-naive patients; IGHV unmutated status was identified in 17 patients. Partial responses were observed in 24 patients and complete responses in 2; after a median follow-up of 68 months, remission was maintained in approximately 14 patients and progression was observed in roughly twelve. Response samples were taken after a median of 12 months on treatment, ranging from roughly 6 to 36 months. An average of about 250,000 productive templates and 94,082 productive rearrangements was obtained per sample. Of the 86 people in the trial, about 27 had longitudinal samples available. Cryopreserved peripheral blood mononuclear cells were obtained prior to treatment, at the time of response, and at either disease progression or sustained remission. Every remission and progressive disease sample was obtained while ibrutinib was still being received by the patients. Here is what the overall study found, with its caveats: Sampling times were not matched between patients in sustained remission and patients whose disease was progressing, and lymph node repertoires were not examined. An increase in clonality was observed at ibrutinib response, with clonality remaining stable during sustained remission and falling back toward baseline at progression. Baseline clonality exceeded that of age-matched healthy donors and correlated strongly with circulating CD8+ T-cell counts. Public clonotypes were rare and either contracted or stayed stable during treatment, and the rise in clonality at ibrutinib response reflected the expansion of private clonotypes.

As regards this clone: No antigen is known for it. Per-base qualities were not stored, and no clone one base away is much larger.

The time point label for this specimen denotes: roughly 25 months on ibrutinib. For TCR beta library preparation, 1.5 to 2.5 micrograms of genomic DNA was extracted from cryopreserved PBMCs. High-throughput TCR beta sequencing was performed on longitudinal blood samples from CLL patients receiving ibrutinib monotherapy. The patients were enrolled in a single-center, open-label phase 2 trial of ibrutinib monotherapy. A MiSeq instrument was used for deep resolution sequencing, which targeted depths ranging from 1 in 1 million up to 1 in 200,000 T cells, with coverage averaging 10x for each clonotype. TCR beta libraries were generated with the immunoSEQ hsTCRB Kit. The paper's processing steps were these. The data were analyzed with ImmunoSEQ Analyzer and ImmunoSEQ Data Assistant, and V, D and J gene assignments followed IMGT definitions. Clonality, with values ranging from 0 to 1, was calculated as one minus the normalized Shannon entropy of productive rearrangement frequencies. Only overrepresented clonotypes making up at least 0.05% of the repertoire of each patient were included in the public clonotype analysis. Fewer than 15 repertoires from age-matched healthy donors, obtained from immuneACCESS, served as clonality controls. This is the immuneACCESS table as TCRdb keeps it, with only in-frame sequences that have V and J called. A part of the clones is gone; compared with another copy, unresolved V genes explain less than half, and the rest is unexplained. D and trimming were read from the DNA, whereas the V and J calls and clone size are those reported in that table. Within this sample are roughly 160,000 clones, with 84% of them counted one time only. The ten largest account for 3.5% to 5.5% of the sample.

CDR1 MDHEN and CDR2 SYDVKM are derived from the germline V gene. Its CDR3 holds 14 amino acids, cysteine through phenylalanine. Of all the DNA, just the CDR3 is kept, 42 bases in frame from base 1. V drops 0 bases and J drops 3 bases, leaving 8 bases in between. The sequence came from a human donor with chronic lymphocytic leukemia. The chain is encoded by TRBV28 joined to TRBJ1-1, and TRBD1 may be the D gene, going by 6 matching bases. Sample: PBMCs, taken after 24 months of ibrutinib treatment. CDR3 region: CASSLWGGYTEAFF. The DNA sequence is TGTGCCAGCAGTTTATGGGGGGGCTACACTGAAGCTTTCTTT.